This T cell receptor beta chain appears in the sequencing data of a study of OX40 agonist ivuxolimab in advanced cancers. Describing the broader study: Ivuxolimab was an agonistic, fully human IgG2 monoclonal antibody directed against OX40 (CD134), a costimulatory receptor. Intravenous ivuxolimab was administered to patients every 2 weeks at six dose levels: 0.01, 0.1, 0.3, 1.5, 3 and 10 mg/kg. Of the roughly 51 dose-escalation patients, hepatocellular carcinoma was present in roughly 19, melanoma in approximately 15, renal cell carcinoma in 9 and head and neck cancer in 9. The dose-escalation cohort was about 86% male with a mean age of about 65 years, ranging from roughly 23 to 80. Patients were allowed to have had prior anti-PD-1, anti-PD-L1 or anti-CTLA-4 therapy, and approximately 39% of the dose-escalation patients had been treated with checkpoint inhibitors. Partial responses were achieved by three dose-escalation patients, of whom one had hepatocellular carcinoma and two had cutaneous melanoma. Peripheral TCRbeta sequencing aimed to test whether ivuxolimab altered TCR sequence diversity and caused clonal T-cell expansion. The paper describes the monotherapy dose-escalation part (N ≈ 49 patients) of the phase I trial of ivuxolimab. Points the paper makes about the study in general: Antigen specificity was not determined for the clonally expanded peripheral T cells. In the 0.1-3.0 mg/kg groups, partial responders were among the patients with the lowest normalized peripheral clonal expansion, particularly in CD8+ T cells. At doses from 0.1 to 3.0 mg/kg, clonal expansion was seen in both CD4+ and CD8+ blood T cells between baseline and week 6. After ivuxolimab, more expanded clones were found on average in CD8+ T cells than in CD4+ T cells. Low levels of normalized T-cell clonal expansion were also seen in some patients who did not respond.

Regarding this clone: Its antigen is still unknown. The record has no base qualities; no much larger clone is one base away.

V was cut back by 8 bases and J by 5 bases, leaving a gap of 9 bases between them. The germline V gene encodes CDR1 SEHNR and CDR2 FQNEAQ (reference sequence). CDR3 length: 11 amino acids, cysteine to phenylalanine. Only the CDR3 portion is preserved as DNA: 33 bases, with reading frame beginning at the first base. The trial excluded patients who had a history of autoimmune disease or who were on systemic immunosuppression. Peripheral blood for TCR sequencing was drawn from every dose cohort at baseline, at cycle 4 day 1 and at cycle 7 day 1. Samples were obtained from an open-label, multicenter, first-in-human phase I dose-escalation trial of ivuxolimab. Adults with locally advanced or metastatic melanoma, renal cell carcinoma, hepatocellular carcinoma or head and neck squamous cell carcinoma were enrolled in the trial. CD4+ and CD8+ T cells were sorted separately from peripheral blood before TCR sequencing.

Genomic DNA was isolated from the sorted cells so that the TCRbeta CDR3 region could be sequenced. The immunoSEQ Assay was used for sequencing of TCRbeta CDR3 regions. Not all clones reach the TCRdb copy of this immuneACCESS table, which keeps in-frame sequences only. Checked studies attribute under half of the gap to unresolved V genes and leave the rest unexplained. Here the sample has about 20,000 clones; 65% to 85% occur a single time. Jointly, the top ten make up 20% to 25% of the sample. The receptor was isolated from an adult with an advanced solid tumor such as melanoma, head and neck, liver or kidney cancer. The chain couples TRBV7-9 to TRBJ2-5, with a tentative D call of TRBD1 or TRBD2, each matching 5 bases. This specimen was CD4+ or CD8+ T cells sorted from blood, taken in a trial of the OX40 agonist ivuxolimab. For the CDR3, the sequence is CASGWGETQYF. The nucleotides are TGTGCCAGCGGGTGGGGGGAGACCCAGTACTTC. Where the CDR3 stops, the reference TRBV7-9 and TRBJ2-5 genes take over; the full variable domain is DTGVSQNPRHKITKRGQNVTFRCDPISEHNRLYWYRQTLGQGPEFLTYFQNEAQLEKSRLLSDRFSAERPKGSFSTLEIQRTEQGDSAMYLCASGWGETQYFGPGTRLLVL.